A selection of T cell receptor beta chains follows, all from one sample in a study of neurological immune-mediated disorders. One entry per CDR3 protein, called by TCRdb with MiXCR from the 5' RACE reads. The sample consists of 26,000 or so distinct CDR3 sequences, less than 8.5% of them appearing once. The sequencing sample was made of PBMCs. The receptors here all came from a woman aged 50 to 60 in good health. CDR3s include the opening cysteine and the closing phenylalanine or tryptophan. Each record gives: CDR3 DNA, CDR3 protein, clone size, J gene, D gene, V gene. D genes are given only for firm matches. Clone size is stated in some rows and not others, as once, few, many or a class when expanded.

TGTGCCAGCAGCCAAGTGGACAGGGATAGTGAGCAGTTCTTC CASSQVDRDSEQFF many TRBJ2-1 TRBD1 TRBV4-2
TGTGCCAGCAGTCAGCTAGGAGGGGAAGGCACCTTC CASSQLGGEGTF many TRBJ1-2 . TRBV3-1
TGTGCCAGCAGCCTAGGGACAGGGAGTAGGGAGCAGTTCTTC CASSLGTGSREQFF many TRBJ2-1 TRBD1 TRBV7-8
TGTGCCAGCAGCCCGTCGGGGGATCCAGGCTCACCCCTCCACTTT CASSPSGDPGSPLHF many TRBJ1-6 . TRBV7-2
TGTGCCAGCAGCTTTCAAGAGGGAAGCACAGATACGCAGTATTTT CASSFQEGSTDTQYF many TRBJ2-3 . TRBV7-9
TGTGTCAGCAGGATGGCAGGGGGGAGAACTGAAGCTTTCTTT CVSRMAGGRTEAFF . TRBJ1-1 TRBD1 TRBV12-3/TRBV12-4
TGTGCCAGCAGCTTACAACGCAATGAGCAGTTCTTC CASSLQRNEQFF many TRBJ2-1 . TRBV7-2
TGTGCCAGCAGCTTGGTCGGGACTGCCGGCGAGCAGTACTTC CASSLVGTAGEQYF once TRBJ2-7 . TRBV5-6
TGCAGTGCTAGGAAGCCGCAAGTGAACACTGAAGCTTTCTTT CSARKPQVNTEAFF many TRBJ1-1 . TRBV20-1
TGTGCCAGCAGTTCTAGCGGGGGCAGCACAGATACGCAGTATTTT CASSSSGGSTDTQYF many TRBJ2-3 TRBD2 TRBV28
TGTGCCAGCAGTTCTCTAGGACAGGCGTACGAGCAGTACTTC CASSSLGQAYEQYF few TRBJ2-7 TRBD1 TRBV12-3/TRBV12-4
TGTGCCAGCAGCCCATTCTTCGTTGGCTCTGGGGCCAACGTCCTGACTTTC CASSPFFVGSGANVLTF many TRBJ2-6 . TRBV3-1
TGCAGGGTGGGACAGGCGGACACTGAAGCTTTCTTT CRVGQADTEAFF many TRBJ1-1 TRBD1 TRBV20-1
TGCAGTGCTAGAGGGGGCGGTGAAAAACTGTTTTTT CSARGGGEKLFF many TRBJ1-4 . TRBV20-1
TGTGCCAGCAGCTTAACGGTATCATCCCTCCCGGCGGAGCAGTTCTTC CASSLTVSSLPAEQFF many TRBJ2-1 . TRBV11-2
TGTGCCAGCAGCTCCCAGGGGGCGCGAAATGAGCAGTTCTTC CASSSQGARNEQFF many TRBJ2-1 TRBD1 TRBV7-3
TGCAGCGCTCATCCGGGGAGCTCTGGAAACACCATATATTTT CSAHPGSSGNTIYF many TRBJ1-3 . TRBV20-1
TGTGCCAGCAGCCAAGCCAGGGTGAACACTGAAGCTTTCTTT CASSQARVNTEAFF few TRBJ1-1 . TRBV3-1
TGTGCCAGCTACACTACAGGGGGCATCGACAATGAGCAGTTCTTC CASYTTGGIDNEQFF many TRBJ2-1 TRBD1 TRBV28
TGCAGTGCTAGAGCCGTCACTGGCAGCAATCAGCCCCAGCATTTT CSARAVTGSNQPQHF many TRBJ1-5 . TRBV20-1
TGCAGTGCTAGAGAAGAAAGGGGGTGGAGGGGTGCTGAAGCTTTCTTT CSAREERGWRGAEAFF many TRBJ1-1 . TRBV20-1
TGCAGTGTTAGACAGGGTAATCAGCCCCAGCATTTT CSVRQGNQPQHF many TRBJ1-5 TRBD1 TRBV20-1